These T cell receptor beta chains were read from a single sample in a study of cytomegalovirus exposure and HLA in healthy donors. Measured with immunoSEQ multiplex PCR; TCRdb has only the in-frame clones, and not every one. The data contain 130,000 to 150,000 clones, roughly 78% of them singletons. Sequencing was done on a sample of PBMCs. These receptors were obtained from a man aged 40-50 years in good health and CMV-seropositive. CDR3s leave out the opening cysteine and the closing phenylalanine or tryptophan. Fields, in order: clone size, J gene, V gene, CDR3 protein. Some rows have no size entry. The others give once, few or many, or a class for an expanded clone.

NA	TRBJ2-3	TRBV7-8	ASSLSGYSTDTQY
NA	TRBJ2-4	TRBV9	ASSAVPDPRGNIQY
NA	TRBJ1-5	TRBV30	AWSGQGIYNQPQH
NA	TRBJ1-2	TRBV11-2	ASSQKIRGDAYGYT
once	TRBJ2-4	TRBV29-1	SGGDPGNIQY
NA	TRBJ1-5	TRBV6-1	ASSEDPGTGWGQPQH
NA	TRBJ1-2	TRBV18	ASSPGTGRHGYT
NA	TRBJ2-1	TRBV5-1	ASSLAMGGDEQF
NA	TRBJ2-3	TRBV28	ASTPWGVRRSSTDTQY
NA	TRBJ2-3	TRBV5-4	ASRDLVGGTQY
NA	TRBJ2-3	TRBV12-5	ASGCRDTRRPDTQY
once	TRBJ2-2	TRBV19	ASSIDRWELF
NA	TRBJ2-7	TRBV13	ASSLGGRWSYEQY
NA	TRBJ2-2	TRBV6-1	ASSARGFDTGELF
NA	TRBJ2-7	TRBV7-3	ASSLNSAGEQY
once	TRBJ2-7	TRBV5-5	ASSSGGNFYEQY
NA	TRBJ2-5	TRBV28	ASSLMGGVQETQY
NA	TRBJ2-1	TRBV6-6	ASSSVGQGIRNEQF
NA	TRBJ2-5	TRBV5-1	ASSLAAGLGLETQY
NA	TRBJ2-7	TRBV11-2	ASSLAGVPGTPYEQY
few	TRBJ2-3	TRBV10-1	ASSPGADTQY
NA	TRBJ1-2	TRBV6-5	ASFGGAGGYT
NA	TRBJ1-4	TRBV9	ASSVVDSNEKLF
NA	NA	TRBV6-1	ASSGAGTSGRYEQY
NA	TRBJ2-3	TRBV5-1	ASRRGDGSTDTQY
few	TRBJ1-5	TRBV30	AWSLYSNQPQH
NA	TRBJ2-2	TRBV7-9	ASSSYSSMSGELF
NA	TRBJ1-4	TRBV7-9	ASSLREKLF
NA	TRBJ1-2	TRBV30	ASRGTASGGYT
few	TRBJ1-4	TRBV6-1	ASSKNRATNEKLF
NA	TRBJ2-1	TRBV9	ASSTLADPSYNEQF
NA	TRBJ1-2	TRBV7-9	ASSLRGEGDGYT
NA	TRBJ2-5	TRBV6-1	ASRVRGYQETQY
few	TRBJ1-4	TRBV28	ASTSWTGVGEKLF
NA	TRBJ1-1	TRBV5-1	ASSLEGFLGQNTEAF
NA	TRBJ1-1	TRBV6-5	ASSYSPSTGNTEAF
NA	TRBJ2-1	TRBV10-2	ASNGQGLGQGAYEQF
few	TRBJ1-2	TRBV6-5	ASSYRTGMGYGYT
once	TRBJ1-2	TRBV25-1	ASSDPAQSRDYGYT
NA	TRBJ2-7	TRBV5-1	ASSLGLAETYEQY
NA	TRBJ1-6	TRBV19	ASGPGMNSPLH
few	TRBJ2-7	TRBV7-9	SSTRQGSEQY
few	TRBJ2-5	TRBV29-1	SVGETGGSATQY
NA	TRBJ2-2	TRBV6-5	ASSFELPGELF
few	TRBJ2-7	TRBV6-6	ASSYTGQGGSYEQY
NA	TRBJ2-1	TRBV12-5	ASGFHLRDLNSYNEQF
NA	TRBJ1-1	TRBV7-2	ASSLVGGGNTEAF
NA	TRBJ1-4	TRBV18	ASSLAHYKATNEKLF
NA	TRBJ2-7	TRBV28	ASSASETGRHEQY
NA	TRBJ1-1	TRBV14	ASSPRTANTEAF
NA	TRBJ2-7	TRBV5-1	ASSGSQAGGSYEQY
few	TRBJ2-1	TRBV7-3	ASTLTSGSYNEQF
NA	TRBJ2-7	TRBV30	ACYRGLKTYEQY
NA	TRBJ1-1	TRBV6-5	ASSRDSRNTEAF
NA	TRBJ1-1	TRBV28	ASSLTPRTGAEAF
NA	TRBJ2-1	TRBV27	ASSKAASGYNEQF
NA	TRBJ2-7	TRBV7-9	SSSFRQGASEQY